One and the same sample provided the 11 T cell receptor beta chains below, sequenced in a study of Tregs in tolerant kidney transplant recipients. The table came from immunoSEQ multiplex PCR; TCRdb's copy has only in-frame clones and leaves some out. The sample shows hundreds of thousands of clones, about 80% of them seen only once. Specimen: CD4+ T cells from blood. These receptors were obtained from a human donor in good health.

This clone was picked up a small number of times. This chain links TRBV2 with TRBJ1-5, with TRBD1 matching over 9 bases. V dropped 10 bases and J dropped 4; count of bases not matched to a gene: 8. The V gene's germline CDR1 is SNHLY and CDR2 FYNNEI. This CDR3 spans 14 amino acids. CDR3 in amino acids: CATREQGANQPQHF. The CDR3 nucleotides read TGTGCCACGAGGGAACAGGGGGCTAATCAGCCCCAGCATTTT.

J is TRBJ2-3 and V is TRBV6-5; 9 nucleotides line up with TRBD1. This CDR3 has 13 residues. Germline loops: CDR1 MNHEY, CDR2 SVGAGI. Trimming at V came to 7 bases and at J to 8 bases, leaving 7 bases not matched to a gene. The CDR3 protein is CASTGTGWVTQYF. The CDR3 DNA reads TGTGCCAGCACTGGGACAGGGTGGGTTACGCAGTATTTT.

The chain has TRBV5-6 and TRBJ1-2; D is uncertain. Trimming stripped 1 base from V and 8 bases from J, with 9 bases between. The CDR3 extends over 12 amino acids. Per germline, CDR1 SGHDT and CDR2 YYEEEE. The CDR3 region is CASSLQSPGYTF. The CDR3 DNA sequence: TGTGCCAGCAGCTTGCAAAGTCCAGGCTACACCTTC. Full variable domain (outside the CDR3, taken from reference TRBV5-6 and TRBJ1-2): DAGVTQSPTHLIKTRGQQVTLRCSPKSGHDTVSWYQQALGQGPQFIFQYYEEEERQRGNFPDRFSGHQFPNYSSELNVNALLLGDSALYLCASSLQSPGYTFGSGTRLTVV.

The chain employs TRBV30 and TRBJ2-4; 7 nucleotides line up with TRBD2. In germline, CDR1 is GTSNPN, CDR2 SVGIG (reference sequence). The V and J ends lost 4 bases and 0 bases, in that order; junction bases with no gene match: 9. The CDR3 runs to 16 residues. CDR3 in amino acids: CAWNGEAGLAKNIQYF. The CDR3 DNA is TGTGCCTGGAACGGCGAAGCGGGGTTAGCCAAAAACATTCAGTACTTC.

The gene calls are TRBV15 and TRBJ1-1, with 8 bases aligning to TRBD1. The ends lost 8 bases at V and 1 base at J; junction bases unmatched: 3. The germline V gene has CDR1 LNHNV and CDR2 YYDKDF (reference sequence). CDR3 length equals 13 residues. The CDR3 protein is CATLQGGNTEAFF. The CDR3 DNA sequence: TGTGCCACCTTACAGGGGGGGAACACTGAAGCTTTCTTT.

In nucleotides, the CDR3 is TGTGCCAGCAGCTTAGCACGCCGCTCTGGGGCCAACGTCCTGACTTTC. Translation gives CASSLARRSGANVLTF. V usage is TRBV7-9 and J usage is TRBJ2-6; D is ambiguous. V lost 0 bases, J lost 0 bases, and 6 bases lay in between. The CDR3 spans 16 residues. In germline, CDR1 is SEHNR, CDR2 FQNEAQ (reference sequence). Supplemented by reference TRBV7-9 and TRBJ2-6, the full variable domain reads DTGVSQNPRHKITKRGQNVTFRCDPISEHNRLYWYRQTLGQGPEFLTYFQNEAQLEKSRLLSDRFSAERPKGSFSTLEIQRTEQGDSAMYLCASSLARRSGANVLTFGAGSRLTVL.

The chain carries TRBV2 and TRBJ1-4; D not resolved. This CDR3 has 14 residues. Germline-derived CDR1 and CDR2 are SNHLY and FYNNEI. The ends were cut back, 0 bases at V and 5 bases at J, with 7 bases in the middle. CDR3 protein: CASSEARRNEKLFF. CDR3 DNA: TGTGCCAGCAGTGAAGCCCGCAGGAATGAAAAACTGTTTTTT. The complete variable domain, with remaining parts taken from reference TRBV2 and TRBJ1-4, reads EPEVTQTPSHQVTQMGQEVILRCVPISNHLYFYWYRQILGQKVEFLVSFYNNEISEKSEIFDDQFSVERPDGSNFTLKIRSTKLEDSAMYFCASSEARRNEKLFFGSGTQLSVL.

The gene calls are TRBV25-1 and TRBJ2-1; a possible D gene is TRBD2 (5 bases). Between the trimmed V and J ends, which lost 7 bases and 7 bases, there was a span of 23 bases. The CDR3 spans 16 residues. Germline CDR1 and CDR2: MGHDK and SYGVNS. For the CDR3, the DNA is TGTGCCAGCACCCCACGAGGGCGGGCCCAGCTTAATGAGCAGTTCTTC. Residues: CASTPRGRAQLNEQFF.

The V call is TRBV19, the J call TRBJ2-2; 7 nucleotides match TRBD1. Germline-derived CDR1 and CDR2 are LNHDA and SQIVND (reference sequence). V was pared by 3 bases and J by 0 bases, with 7 bases of the junction left unmatched. This CDR3 is built from 17 residues. The CDR3 DNA follows: TGTGCCAGTAGTATCCCCACCGACAGGGCGAACACCGGGGAGCTGTTTTTT. It is translated as CASSIPTDRANTGELFF.

The V call is TRBV30, the J call TRBJ1-2; D is possibly TRBD1 (5 bases). Trimming stripped 2 bases from V and 8 bases from J, with 9 bases between. The CDR3 contains 11 residues. Per germline, CDR1 GTSNPN and CDR2 SVGIG (reference sequence). CDR3 protein: CAWSSGWGYTF. DNA of the CDR3: TGTGCCTGGAGTTCAGGGTGGGGCTACACCTTC.

The rearrangement joins TRBV6-1 to TRBJ2-2; TRBD2 aligns across 9 bases. This CDR3 spans 17 amino acids. Germline V gene lookup returns CDR1 MNHNS and CDR2 SASEGT. Losses at the gene ends were 1 base for V and 6 bases for J; bases not matched to a gene: 9. The CDR3 sequence: CASSEGPLAGWPGELFF. CDR3 DNA: TGTGCCAGCAGTGAAGGCCCCCTAGCGGGATGGCCCGGGGAGCTGTTTTTT.